The 30 T cell receptor beta chains presented below share a single source sample, sequenced in a study of human T cells and chemical hapten exposure. Noted time point: patch test 1, 2 weeks after DPC sensitization. Treatment meaning: therapeutic diphenylcyclopropenone sensitization with weekly scalp DPC. MiXCR was run by TCRdb on the RACE reads, yielding one entry per CDR3 protein. Of roughly 360,000 distinct CDR3 sequences listed, roughly 5% were seen once; the top ten hold 2% to 2.5%. The source was whole blood, collected in connection with sensitization to the hapten diphenylcyclopropenone (DPC). These receptors were obtained from a woman in her forties or fifties with alopecia areata. Some clones in this sample may be carry-over from other donors' samples.

This clonotype was counted at least ten times. The CDR3 is CSVLRDDTGELFF. As DNA, the CDR3 is TGCAGCGTTCTACGGGATGACACCGGGGAGCTGTTTTTT. This chain joins TRBV29-1 and TRBJ2-2, with TRBD2 as a possible D gene (5 bases). Trimming pared 5 bases from V and 3 bases from J, leaving 10 bases between. The CDR3 spans 13 residues. The germline V gene encodes CDR1 SQVTM and CDR2 ANQGSEA.

The sample holds many counts of this clonotype. The CDR3 sequence is CASSSLVSAGEGDTQYF. The CDR3 region has the DNA TGTGCCAGCAGTTCCCTGGTTAGCGCGGGAGAGGGAGATACGCAGTATTTT. This chain joins TRBV27 and TRBJ2-3; TRBD2 matches at 7 bases. Germline-derived CDR1 and CDR2 are MNHEY and SMNVEV (reference sequence). The CDR3 is 17 amino acids. J lost 5 bases, V lost 4 bases, and 15 bases had no gene match.

Many counts were recorded for this clonotype. The J gene is TRBJ2-7, the V gene TRBV9; no reliable D call. CDR3 size: 13 residues. Germline CDR1 SGDLS, CDR2 YYNGEE. Trimming shortened V by 0 bases and J by 5 bases, and 9 bases separated the two germline ends. The CDR3 DNA is TGTGCCAGCAGCGTAGGAGGTCAGGACGAGCAGTACTTC. Its translation is CASSVGGQDEQYF.

Regarding this clonotype: The conserved phenylalanine or tryptophan normally closing the CDR3 is absent here, so this likely arose from a read error. The chain combines TRBV24-1 with TRBJ1-1; D gene uncertain. V gave up 5 bases and J gave up 3 bases, with 12 bases separating them. Per germline, CDR1 KGHDR and CDR2 SFDVKD. The CDR3 covers 14 residues. The CDR3 sequence: CATSGGPSDTEAFY. The CDR3 DNA reads TGTGCCACCAGTGGAGGACCTTCGGACACTGAAGCTTTCTAT.

This clonotype was observed a handful of times. V gene TRBV27 combines with J gene TRBJ2-1; 9 bases agree with TRBD2. The length of the CDR3 is 14 residues. Germline V gene lookup returns CDR1 MNHEY and CDR2 SMNVEV (reference sequence). V was clipped by 5 bases and J by 8 bases; unmatched bases: 7. CDR3 DNA sequence: TGTGCCAGCAGTGCCCAACTAGCGGGCTATGAGCAGTTCTTC. Translated, it gives CASSAQLAGYEQFF.

This clonotype has only a few counts. The chain carries TRBV3-1 and TRBJ2-3; maybe TRBD2 (5 bases). From germline, CDR1 is LGHDT and CDR2 YNNKEL (reference sequence). The CDR3 consists of 15 residues. V lost 2 bases, J lost 0 bases, and 9 bases lay in between. The CDR3 nucleotides are TGTGCCAGCAGCCAATCGGACTCTAGCACAGATACGCAGTATTTT. It specifies CASSQSDSSTDTQYF.

This clonotype was observed many times. The V and J genes are TRBV20-1 and TRBJ1-5; perhaps TRBD1 as D (5 bases). CDR1 and CDR2 from the germline V gene are DFQATT and SNEGSKA (reference sequence). The CDR3 extends over 13 amino acids. Between the trimmed V and J ends, which lost 1 base and 7 bases, there was a span of 11 bases. CDR3 nucleotides: TGCAGTGCTAGAGTGGGGGTGAGGCAGCCCCAGCATTTT. It translates to CSARVGVRQPQHF.

This clonotype has only a few counts. The V gene is TRBV23-1, the J gene TRBJ1-5; a weak D match, TRBD1 (5 bases). TRBV23-1 falls under the ORF class, with uncertain function. V was pared by 0 bases and J by 0 bases, with 15 bases between. This CDR3 is 18 amino acids long. CDR3 sequence reads: CASSQSVQGEDSNQPQHF. Written as DNA, the CDR3 is TGCGCCAGCAGTCAATCGGTTCAAGGGGAGGATAGCAATCAGCCCCAGCATTTT.

The sample holds many counts of this clonotype. The chain couples TRBV5-6 to TRBJ1-5; tentative D call: TRBD1 (6 bases). With 1 base removed from V and 2 bases from J, the gap between germline ends came to 13 bases. The CDR3 has 16 amino acids. Germline CDR1 is SGHDT and CDR2 is YYEEEE. This CDR3 is CASSLYRAGGNQPQHF. DNA for the CDR3: TGTGCCAGCAGCTTGTACAGGGCCGGGGGCAATCAGCCCCAGCATTTT.

Many counts were recorded for this clonotype. The chain recombines TRBV5-1 with TRBJ2-1; 9 nucleotides align to TRBD2. The V and J ends lost 3 bases and 8 bases, in that order; junction bases with no gene match: 9. The CDR3 sequence is 15 residues long. Germline CDR1 is SGHRS and CDR2 is YFSETQ. CDR3 residues: CASSSDGGRAHEQFF. The DNA of the CDR3 is TGCGCCAGCAGCTCGGACGGCGGGAGGGCCCATGAGCAGTTCTTC.

The chain joins TRBV12-3 or TRBV12-4 to TRBJ1-2; no definite D call. Trimming cost V 7 bases and J 8 bases, with 14 bases left between them. This CDR3 region has 12 residues. CDR3 coding DNA: TGTGCCAGCATTTCGGGTTTGGGCGGCTACACCTTC. Residues: CASISGLGGYTF.

CDR3 sequence: CSAIEDRDYGYTF. The CDR3 DNA is TGCAGTGCTATCGAAGACAGGGACTATGGCTACACCTTC. The chain uses TRBV20-1 and TRBJ1-2, with 7 bases fitting TRBD1. V was pared by 4 bases and J by 3 bases, with 5 bases of the junction left unmatched. The CDR3 is 13 amino acids. Looked up from germline, CDR1 is DFQATT and CDR2 is SNEGSKA (reference sequence).

This clonotype was seen at least ten times. The rearrangement uses TRBV11-2 and TRBJ1-6; no definite D call. The CDR3 length is 15 residues. V dropped 3 bases and J dropped 2 bases, with 8 bases sitting between them. Germline loops: CDR1 SGHAT, CDR2 FQNNGV. The CDR3 reads CASSLAPAYNSPLHF. Written as DNA, the CDR3 is TGTGCCAGCAGCTTGGCGCCGGCCTATAATTCACCCCTCCACTTT.

The count of this clonotype is one. The CDR3 nucleotides read TGCGCCAGCAGCGCCCAGGCTGGGGTCAATCAGCCCCAGCATTTT. It translates to CASSAQAGVNQPQHF. This sequence joins TRBV4-1 and TRBJ1-5; D is unclear. Germline CDR1 and CDR2: MGHRA and YSYEKL. The CDR3 totals 15 residues. Trimming removed 5 bases at V and 3 bases at J, with 14 bases between.

This clonotype was found many times. The rearrangement links TRBV6-1 to TRBJ1-2; 8 bases are shared with TRBD1. The germline gives CDR1 MNHNS, CDR2 SASEGT. The CDR3 consists of 12 residues. The J segment lost 8 bases and the V segment lost 7 bases, leaving 6 bases of the junction unmatched. This CDR3 is CASTWTGNGYTF. In nucleotides, the CDR3 is TGTGCCAGCACCTGGACAGGGAACGGCTACACCTTC.

The sample holds many counts of this clonotype. The rearrangement joins TRBV15 to TRBJ1-5; tentatively, D is TRBD1 (6 bases). CDR1 is LNHNV and CDR2 is YYDKDF in the germline V gene (reference sequence). The CDR3 runs 15 residues. V lost 4 bases, J lost 7 bases, and 17 bases lay in between. The CDR3 loop is CATSTSGERGQPQHF. The DNA for the CDR3 is TGTGCCACCAGCACTTCAGGGGAAAGGGGGCAGCCCCAGCATTTT.

This clonotype was found many times. The chain is built from TRBV6-4 and TRBJ2-3; the D gene is possibly TRBD1 (6 bases). V lost 4 bases and J lost 1, with 12 bases in between. Germline V gene lookup returns CDR1 MRHNA and CDR2 SNTAGT. The CDR3 sequence is 15 residues long. The DNA of the CDR3 is TGTGCCAGCAGTGCCCAGGGGCTAGGCACAGATACGCAGTATTTT. Translation: CASSAQGLGTDTQYF.

This clonotype was detected many times. This chain links TRBV6-5 with TRBJ2-3; D is possibly TRBD2 (6 bases). Trimming removed 0 bases from V and 1 base from J, with 8 bases in between. The CDR3 loop spans 15 amino acids. Looked up from germline, CDR1 is MNHEY and CDR2 is SVGAGI. The CDR3 sequence is CASSYSPGGTDTQYF. In DNA form, the CDR3 reads TGTGCCAGCAGTTACTCCCCGGGGGGCACAGATACGCAGTATTTT.

This clonotype was counted ten times or more. The chain joins TRBV20-1 to TRBJ2-3, with TRBD1 matching over 7 bases. The CDR3 contains 16 residues. From germline, CDR1 is DFQATT and CDR2 SNEGSKA (reference sequence). Trimming at V came to 6 bases and at J to 6 bases, leaving 18 bases not matched to a gene. The CDR3 nucleotides are TGCAGTGCCGTCGACCGGCCGGCAGGGGGTTCTGATACGCAGTATTTT. It yields the protein CSAVDRPAGGSDTQYF.

This clonotype has just a few counts. This sequence joins TRBV29-1 and TRBJ2-2; TRBD2 matches at 8 bases. The CDR3 runs 15 residues. The germline gives CDR1 SQVTM, CDR2 ANQGSEA. After removal of 2 bases from V and 2 bases from J, the junction contained 4 bases not matched to a gene. CDR3 sequence: CSVETGGGNTGELFF. CDR3 in DNA: TGCAGCGTTGAAACGGGAGGGGGTAACACCGGGGAGCTGTTTTTT.

J is TRBJ1-3 and V is TRBV15; the D gene is possibly TRBD1 (5 bases). CDR1 and CDR2 from the germline V gene are LNHNV and YYDKDF (reference sequence). The CDR3 runs 18 residues. The V end was cut by 0 bases, the J end by 0 bases, with 15 bases between. Here the CDR3 DNA reads TGTGCCACCAGCAGAGATGGAAAGGGGATTAGCTCTGGAAACACCATATATTTT. It translates to CATSRDGKGISSGNTIYF.

This clonotype was seen many times. The V gene is TRBV28, the J gene TRBJ2-7, with D perhaps TRBD1 (6 bases). The length of the CDR3 is 14 residues. Trimming removed 6 bases from V and 0 bases from J, with 12 bases in between. CDR1 and CDR2 from the germline V gene are MDHEN and SYDVKM. CDR3 in amino acids: CASSETGSSYEQYF. For the CDR3, the DNA is TGTGCCAGCAGCGAAACAGGGAGCTCCTACGAGCAGTACTTC.

The chain recombines TRBV30 with TRBJ1-3; D might be TRBD1 (6 bases). Germline values: CDR1 GTSNPN, CDR2 SVGIG (reference sequence). The V end was cut by 2 bases, the J end by 0 bases, with 11 bases between. The CDR3 is 15 amino acids. CDR3 sequence (DNA): TGTGCCTGGAGTTTGAGGGGGAACTCTGGAAACACCATATATTTT. Translation: CAWSLRGNSGNTIYF.

The V gene is TRBV6-1, the J gene TRBJ2-1, with D possibly TRBD2 on 5 matching bases. Trimming took off 2 bases at V and 8 bases at J, with 10 bases between the two ends. Germline V gene sequence: CDR1 MNHNS, CDR2 SASEGT. The CDR3 spans 13 residues. CDR3 DNA sequence: TGTGCCAGCAGTGAAACCGTGAGGGATGAGCAGTTCTTC. Residues: CASSETVRDEQFF.

This clonotype was observed many times. The V and J genes are TRBV21-1 and TRBJ2-3; the table calls TRBD2, which could not be checked here. TRBV21-1 is a documented pseudogene. This CDR3 has 17 residues. The CDR3 sequence: CASSKPRAGDDTDTQYF. CDR3 nucleotide sequence: TGTGCCAGCAGCAAGCCCAGAGCGGGAGACGACACAGATACGCAGTATTTT.

This clonotype was counted at least ten times. This chain connects TRBV3-1 to TRBJ2-3; unclear D gene. The CDR3 covers 14 residues. From germline, CDR1 is LGHDT and CDR2 YNNKEL (reference sequence). The ends were cut back, 2 bases at V and 2 bases at J, with 8 bases in the middle. For the CDR3, the DNA is TGTGCCAGCAGCCAAACGGTCTACACAGATACGCAGTATTTT. Protein product: CASSQTVYTDTQYF.

In its sample, this clonotype was seen many times. The chain joins TRBV2 to TRBJ2-1; TRBD2 might be the D (6 bases). V dropped 7 bases and J dropped 1 base, with 11 bases sitting between them. Germline V gene lookup returns CDR1 SNHLY and CDR2 FYNNEI. The CDR3 contains 14 residues. The CDR3 protein is CASKFGTSYNEQFF. The CDR3 region has the DNA TGTGCCAGCAAATTCGGGACTTCCTACAATGAGCAGTTCTTC.

The chain links TRBV4-1 to TRBJ2-3, with 8 bases aligning to TRBD2. V lost 5 bases and J lost 5; bases outside the gene matches: 18. CDR1 is MGHRA and CDR2 is YSYEKL in the germline V gene. This CDR3 comprises 18 residues. In nucleotides, the CDR3 is TGCGCCAGCAGCTCTCCTAACGGGGGGGCCCATCGCGGAGATACGCAGTATTTT. It encodes CASSSPNGGAHRGDTQYF.

This clonotype occurred many times. This chain connects TRBV6-1 to TRBJ1-5; 9 bases fit TRBD1. The CDR3 length is 15 residues. Per germline, CDR1 MNHNS and CDR2 SASEGT. The V gene end was trimmed by 7 bases and the J gene end by 4 bases; junction bases not matched to a gene: 8. DNA for the CDR3: TGTGCCAGCAATCATCCGGGACAGGGAAATCAGCCCCAGCATTTT. Protein sequence: CASNHPGQGNQPQHF.

The chain carries TRBV15 and TRBJ1-3, with D hard to call. The V gene lost 5 bases and the J gene lost 3 bases, with 8 bases spanning the gap. This CDR3 region has 13 residues. The germline CDR1 and CDR2 sequences are LNHNV and YYDKDF (reference sequence). The CDR3 spells CATSQPVGNTIYF. The CDR3 nucleotides read TGTGCCACCAGCCAACCGGTTGGAAACACCATATATTTT.